A single sample is the source of the 14 T cell receptor beta chains below, sequenced in a study of neurological immune-mediated disorders. MiXCR was run by TCRdb on the 5' RACE reads, yielding one entry per CDR3 protein. This table holds 70,000 to 95,000 distinct CDR3 sequences, 13% to 15% found once. The specimen sequenced was PBMCs. Receptor source: a woman between 50 and 59 years old in good health.

This clonotype was counted at least ten times. The chain joins TRBV6-5 to TRBJ1-2; D ambiguous. The CDR3 consists of 9 residues. V was pared by 7 bases and J by 3 bases, with 0 bases between. CDR1 MNHEY and CDR2 SVGAGI come from the germline V gene. CDR3 residues: CASNYGYTF. The CDR3 region has the DNA TGTGCCAGCAACTATGGCTACACCTTC.

This clonotype was counted at least ten times. The V call is TRBV20-1, the J call TRBJ2-4; 8 positions match TRBD1. V lost 5 bases and J lost 8; bases outside the gene matches: 5. CDR3 length: 12 residues. Germline V gene lookup returns CDR1 DFQATT and CDR2 SNEGSKA (reference sequence). CDR3 protein: CSASGQGDIQYF. Written as DNA, the CDR3 is TGCAGTGCTTCTGGACAGGGCGACATTCAGTACTTC.

In this sample, this clonotype turned up many times. The chain couples TRBV29-1 to TRBJ2-7; 9 bases match TRBD1. The V and J ends lost 5 bases and 0 bases, in that order; junction bases with no gene match: 5. The CDR3 totals 14 residues. Germline V gene data show CDR1 as SQVTM and CDR2 as ANQGSEA. The CDR3 nucleotides read TGCAGCGTTCGGGACAGGGCGTTCTCCTACGAGCAGTACTTC. Protein sequence: CSVRDRAFSYEQYF.

In this sample, this clonotype turned up many times. The V call is TRBV20-1, the J call TRBJ2-5; 10 bases line up with TRBD2. Trimming removed 6 bases from V and 4 bases from J; junction bases left unmatched: 8. CDR1 and CDR2 from the germline V gene are DFQATT and SNEGSKA (reference sequence). The CDR3 has 14 amino acids. The CDR3 here is CSAISGRSVETQYF. In DNA, the CDR3 is TGCAGTGCCATTAGCGGGAGGAGTGTAGAGACCCAGTACTTC.

At least ten counts were recorded for this clonotype. The J gene is TRBJ1-5, the V gene TRBV7-9; TRBD1 is a possible D gene (5 bases). The CDR3 spans 13 residues. Germline CDR1 SEHNR, CDR2 FQNEAQ (reference sequence). V was trimmed by 5 bases and J by 7 bases, leaving 12 bases between them. The DNA of the CDR3 is TGTGCCAGCAGCCCCACGGGGCCCCAGCCCCAGCATTTT. Encoded protein: CASSPTGPQPQHF.

About this clonotype: Sequence at one end of the junction differs from germline and may be a read error. The V and J genes are TRBV11-2 and TRBJ2-7, with D uncertain. Germline lookup yields CDR1 SGHAT and CDR2 FQNNGV. The CDR3 length is 14 residues. CDR3 in amino acids: CARSLGTFSYEQYF. The CDR3 DNA sequence: TGTGCCAGAAGCTTAGGCACCTTCTCCTACGAGCAGTACTTC.

This clonotype occurred many times. The chain carries TRBV12-3 or TRBV12-4 and TRBJ2-7; D is undetermined. V was shortened by 3 bases and J by 0 bases, with 6 bases between the two germline ends. This CDR3 is 13 amino acids long. The CDR3 nucleotides are TGTGCCAGCAGTTTGGAGTACTCCTACGAGCAGTACTTC. Translating it yields CASSLEYSYEQYF.

About this clonotype itself: A much larger clone is a single base away; this may be a read error. This chain connects TRBV6-5 to TRBJ2-7; 10 nucleotides align to TRBD2. Unmatched junction bases numbered 10, after V lost 11 bases and J lost 3 bases. CDR1 is MNHEY, CDR2 SVGAGI, per germline. CDR3 length: 14 amino acids. The CDR3 sequence is CAARIAGGSYEQYF. The CDR3 DNA sequence: TGTGCCGCCCGTATAGCGGGAGGTAGCTACGAGCAGTACTTC.

The chain employs TRBV27 and TRBJ1-2; TRBD1 agrees at 10 bases. The CDR3 extends over 14 amino acids. CDR1 is MNHEY, CDR2 SMNVEV, per germline (reference sequence). Trimming took 4 bases from V and 7 from J; bases not matched to a gene: 6. CDR3 coding DNA: TGTGCCAGCAGTTATAGACAGGGGGCCGGTGGCTACACCTTC. This sequence encodes CASSYRQGAGGYTF.

This clonotype came up many times. The chain links TRBV12-3 or TRBV12-4 to TRBJ1-5; 8 bases are shared with TRBD1. The CDR3 covers 14 residues. V dropped 5 bases and J dropped 3; count of bases not matched to a gene: 3. The CDR3 DNA sequence: TGTGCCAGCAGTAGGACAGGGATCAATCAGCCCCAGCATTTT. As protein: CASSRTGINQPQHF.

This clonotype has ten or more counts. The chain couples TRBV5-1 to TRBJ2-7, with 9 bases matching TRBD2. After removal of 5 bases from V and 4 bases from J, the junction contained 7 bases not matched to a gene. Germline V lookup: CDR1 SGHRS, CDR2 YFSETQ. CDR3 length: 14 amino acids. CDR3 sequence reads: CASSPALAGYEQYF. In nucleotides, the CDR3 is TGCGCCAGCAGTCCCGCGCTAGCGGGATACGAGCAGTACTTC.

This clonotype occurred a few times. V usage is TRBV7-9 and J usage is TRBJ2-5; TRBD1 is a possible D gene (6 bases). The germline gives CDR1 SEHNR, CDR2 FQNEAQ (reference sequence). This CDR3 is built from 12 residues. V dropped 3 bases and J dropped 7 bases, with 9 bases sitting between them. The CDR3 spells CASSFQQGTQYF. The CDR3, as DNA: TGTGCCAGCAGCTTCCAACAGGGGACCCAGTACTTC.

This clonotype was counted ten times or more. The chain carries TRBV5-1 and TRBJ2-3; no clear D gene. Trimming cost V 0 bases and J 6 bases, with 8 bases left between them. Per germline, CDR1 SGHRS and CDR2 YFSETQ. This CDR3 is built from 13 residues. As DNA, the CDR3 is TGCGCCAGCAGCTTGGGGATCTCCGATACGCAGTATTTT. The encoded protein is CASSLGISDTQYF.

This clonotype was detected many times. The chain carries TRBV7-9 and TRBJ2-3; D might be TRBD1 or TRBD2, each matching 6 bases. Germline V gene lookup returns CDR1 SEHNR and CDR2 FQNEAQ (reference sequence). V lost 5 bases and J lost 0, with 15 bases in between. CDR3 length: 16 amino acids. CDR3 in DNA: TGTGCCAGCAGCCCTACCACAGGGACTAGCACAGATACGCAGTATTTT. Protein: CASSPTTGTSTDTQYF. The full variable domain, its missing parts supplied by reference TRBV7-9 and TRBJ2-3, is DTGVSQNPRHKITKRGQNVTFRCDPISEHNRLYWYRQTLGQGPEFLTYFQNEAQLEKSRLLSDRFSAERPKGSFSTLEIQRTEQGDSAMYLCASSPTTGTSTDTQYFGPGTRLTVL.